These 20 T cell receptor beta chains came from one sample sequenced in a study of cytomegalovirus exposure and HLA in healthy donors. PCR used 60 Vbeta primers and 13 Jbeta primers. The method was immunoSEQ multiplex PCR; TCRdb's version includes in-frame clones alone and lacks a portion of them. The sample holds about 60,000 clones, around three quarters seen once. Sample: PBMCs. These receptors were collected from a middle-aged woman in good health and CMV-seropositive.

The J gene is TRBJ2-5, the V gene TRBV2; D possibly corresponds to TRBD1 (6 bases). The CDR3 length is 13 residues. The V and J ends lost 6 bases and 1 base respectively, with 9 bases between them. Germline V gene data show CDR1 as SNHLY and CDR2 as FYNNEI. The CDR3 reads CASRIGGQETQYF. Written as DNA, the CDR3 is TGTGCCAGCAGAATAGGGGGCCAAGAGACCCAGTACTTC.

The chain carries TRBV12-5 and TRBJ2-1; 11 nucleotides line up with TRBD1. V lost 1 base and J lost 7; bases outside the gene matches: 9. CDR1 is LGHNT and CDR2 is FRNRAP in the germline V gene. The CDR3 spans 17 residues. Written as DNA, the CDR3 is TGTGCTAGTGGTTTGGCGGACAGGGGGCGATGGGGGAATGAGCAGTTCTTC. Residues: CASGLADRGRWGNEQFF.

This chain connects TRBV5-1 to TRBJ1-4; D perhaps matches TRBD1 (5 bases). Germline V lookup: CDR1 SGHRS, CDR2 YFSETQ. CDR3 size: 14 residues. Trimming removed 5 bases at V and 5 bases at J, with 13 bases between. In nucleotides, the CDR3 is TGCGCCAGCAGTAGACAGACGGAAAATGAAAAACTGTTTTTT. Its translation: CASSRQTENEKLFF.

The J gene is TRBJ1-1, the V gene TRBV7-9; TRBD1 is a possible D gene (6 bases). The CDR3 is 13 amino acids. Trimming pared 1 base from V and 8 bases from J, leaving 11 bases between. Germline V lookup: CDR1 SEHNR, CDR2 FQNEAQ (reference sequence). The CDR3 spells CASSLGGGSEAFF. The CDR3 region has the DNA TGTGCCAGCAGCTTAGGCGGGGGCAGCGAAGCTTTCTTT.

The rearrangement uses TRBV18 and TRBJ1-5; a possible D gene is TRBD1 (6 bases). This CDR3 spans 15 amino acids. Germline CDR1 reads KGHSH; CDR2 reads LQKENI. The V and J ends lost 6 bases and 5 bases respectively, with 17 bases between them. The CDR3 nucleotides are TGTGCCAGCTCGCGCAGGGGAGGGGCTGATCAGCCCCAGCATTTT. It is translated as CASSRRGGADQPQHF.

This clone showed up just once. The V gene is TRBV19, the J gene TRBJ1-2; D is ambiguous. V lost 4 bases to trimming and J lost 3 bases, with 6 bases between them. Germline V gene lookup returns CDR1 LNHDA and CDR2 SQIVND (reference sequence). The CDR3 sequence is 12 residues long. The CDR3: CASSTLHYGYTF. DNA of the CDR3: TGTGCCAGTAGTACCCTTCACTATGGCTACACCTTC.

The V and J genes are TRBV7-8 and TRBJ1-1; D may be TRBD1 (5 bases). The CDR3 runs 14 residues. V was shortened by 3 bases and J by 0 bases, with 8 bases between the two germline ends. Germline lookup yields CDR1 SGHVS and CDR2 FQNEAQ. The CDR3 DNA sequence: TGTGCCAGCAGCTTTGGGGGGTTGAACACTGAAGCTTTCTTT. Protein product: CASSFGGLNTEAFF.

The V gene is TRBV2, the J gene TRBJ2-1, with TRBD1 matching over 8 bases. CDR3 length: 18 amino acids. CDR1 is SNHLY and CDR2 is FYNNEI in the germline V gene. Unmatched junction bases numbered 16, after V lost 6 bases and J lost 3 bases. The CDR3 sequence: CASRRPGQAFPRYNEQFF. CDR3 bases: TGTGCCAGCAGGAGGCCGGGACAGGCCTTTCCGCGCTACAATGAGCAGTTCTTC. Drawing the rest from reference TRBV2 and TRBJ2-1, the complete variable domain is EPEVTQTPSHQVTQMGQEVILRCVPISNHLYFYWYRQILGQKVEFLVSFYNNEISEKSEIFDDQFSVERPDGSNFTLKIRSTKLEDSAMYFCASRRPGQAFPRYNEQFFGPGTRLTVL.

This chain uses TRBV2 with TRBJ1-3, with D perhaps matching TRBD1 (6 bases). From germline, CDR1 is SNHLY and CDR2 FYNNEI. This CDR3 spans 17 amino acids. Deletions cut 8 bases from V and 0 bases from J, with 20 bases between. This CDR3 is CASARGGSSVSGNTIYF. The CDR3, as DNA: TGTGCCAGCGCGCGGGGGGGCAGCTCCGTCTCTGGAAACACCATATATTTT.

This chain connects TRBV7-8 to TRBJ2-4, with 7 bases matching TRBD1. CDR1 is SGHVS, CDR2 FQNEAQ, per germline. V dropped 1 base and J dropped 7; count of bases not matched to a gene: 4. This CDR3 comprises 14 residues. Here the CDR3 DNA reads TGTGCCAGCAGCTTAGTCTCGACAGGGAACATTCAGTACTTC. Its protein is CASSLVSTGNIQYF.

CDR3 region: CASSPRGRGGELFF. The CDR3 bases are TGTGCCAGTAGTCCCAGGGGGCGAGGCGGGGAGCTGTTTTTT. This sequence joins TRBV19 and TRBJ2-2; 8 nucleotides agree with TRBD1. Germline V gene sequence: CDR1 LNHDA, CDR2 SQIVND (reference sequence). J was trimmed by 7 bases and V by 5 bases; bases with no gene match: 6. The CDR3 covers 14 residues.

The rearrangement joins TRBV15 to TRBJ2-4, with D maybe TRBD2 (6 bases). The CDR3 covers 16 residues. CDR1 and CDR2 from the germline V gene are LNHNV and YYDKDF (reference sequence). The V and J ends lost 1 base and 1 base respectively, with 11 bases between them. The CDR3 sequence is CATSRVRDLAKNIQYF. CDR3 DNA: TGTGCCACCAGCAGAGTTAGGGACTTGGCCAAAAACATTCAGTACTTC.

This clone was recorded a few times. The rearrangement joins TRBV29-1 to TRBJ2-1; D gene ambiguous. Germline V gene sequence: CDR1 SQVTM, CDR2 ANQGSEA. The CDR3 covers 16 residues. Trimming took off 0 bases at V and 0 bases at J, with 12 bases between the two ends. The CDR3 reads CSVEDRQASSYNEQFF. The DNA for the CDR3 is TGCAGCGTTGAAGATCGGCAGGCCTCCTCCTACAATGAGCAGTTCTTC.

V is TRBV7-8 and J is TRBJ1-1; maybe TRBD1 (6 bases). Trimming left V 5 bases short and J 1 base short, with 14 bases between. The CDR3 runs to 15 residues. Germline CDR1 and CDR2: SGHVS and FQNEAQ. The CDR3 bases are TGTGCCAGCAGCGCCGGAGGACAGTGGAACACTGAAGCTTTCTTT. Translation gives CASSAGGQWNTEAFF.

This clone was recorded a few times. J is TRBJ1-6 and V is TRBV5-6; possibly TRBD1 for D (5 bases). This CDR3 region has 12 residues. Deletions cut 4 bases from V and 9 bases from J, with 8 bases between. Germline V CDR1 and CDR2: SGHDT, YYEEEE. CDR3 residues: CASSPQGSPLHF. DNA for the CDR3: TGTGCCAGCAGCCCCCAGGGTTCACCCCTCCACTTT.

The chain joins TRBV5-1 to TRBJ1-6, with 9 bases aligning to TRBD1. J was trimmed by 8 bases and V by 4 bases; bases with no gene match: 4. The CDR3 runs to 14 residues. CDR1 SGHRS and CDR2 YFSETQ come from the germline V gene. The CDR3 loop is CASSPRQGDSPLHF. The CDR3 DNA is TGCGCCAGCAGCCCAAGACAGGGGGATTCACCCCTCCACTTT. The full variable domain, its missing parts supplied by reference TRBV5-1 and TRBJ1-6, is KAGVTQTPRYLIKTRGQQVTLSCSPISGHRSVSWYQQTPGQGLQFLFEYFSETQRNKGNFPGRFSGRQFSNSRSEMNVSTLELGDSALYLCASSPRQGDSPLHFGNGTRLTVT.

This sequence joins TRBV5-5 and TRBJ1-3; D gene ambiguous. This CDR3 spans 15 amino acids. The germline CDR1 and CDR2 sequences are SGHKS and YYEKEE (reference sequence). Trimming cost V 0 bases and J 0 bases, with 7 bases left between them. CDR3 sequence (DNA): TGTGCCAGCAGCTTGGACAGCTACTCTGGAAACACCATATATTTT. It is translated as CASSLDSYSGNTIYF.

This chain connects TRBV4-1 to TRBJ1-6; D possibly corresponds to TRBD1 (6 bases). CDR3 length equals 16 residues. V lost 4 bases, J lost 3 bases, and 13 bases lay in between. Germline assignment: CDR1 MGHRA and CDR2 YSYEKL. CDR3 coding DNA: TGCGCCAGCAGCCCCTCAGGGGCCGACTATAATTCACCCCTCCACTTT. Translated: CASSPSGADYNSPLHF.

The rearrangement uses TRBV9 and TRBJ2-3, with TRBD2 as a possible D gene (6 bases). Germline-derived CDR1 and CDR2 are SGDLS and YYNGEE. This CDR3 spans 14 amino acids. Trimming pared 4 bases from V and 1 base from J, leaving 10 bases between. This CDR3 is CASSPSGGTDTQYF. The CDR3 region has the DNA TGTGCCAGCAGCCCCTCGGGGGGCACAGATACGCAGTATTTT.

The rearrangement joins TRBV19 to TRBJ1-1, with D perhaps TRBD1 (5 bases). The germline V gene encodes CDR1 LNHDA and CDR2 SQIVND (reference sequence). The CDR3 consists of 14 residues. Trimming took 7 bases from V and 2 from J, leaving 14 bases between them. The DNA of the CDR3 is TGTGCCAGTACCCCCGGACAACATAACACTGAAGCTTTCTTT. It is translated as CASTPGQHNTEAFF.